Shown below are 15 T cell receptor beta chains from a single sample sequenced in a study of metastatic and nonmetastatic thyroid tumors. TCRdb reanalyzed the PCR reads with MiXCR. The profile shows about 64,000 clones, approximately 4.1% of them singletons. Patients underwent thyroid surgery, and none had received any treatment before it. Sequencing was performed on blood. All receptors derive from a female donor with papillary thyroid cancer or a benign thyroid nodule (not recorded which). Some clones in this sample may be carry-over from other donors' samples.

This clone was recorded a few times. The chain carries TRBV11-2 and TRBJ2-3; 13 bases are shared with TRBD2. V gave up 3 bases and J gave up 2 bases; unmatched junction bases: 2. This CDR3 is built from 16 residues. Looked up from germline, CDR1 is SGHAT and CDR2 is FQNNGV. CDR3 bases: TGTGCCAGCAGCTTTGGACTAGCGGGAGTCACAGATACGCAGTATTTT. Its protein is CASSFGLAGVTDTQYF.

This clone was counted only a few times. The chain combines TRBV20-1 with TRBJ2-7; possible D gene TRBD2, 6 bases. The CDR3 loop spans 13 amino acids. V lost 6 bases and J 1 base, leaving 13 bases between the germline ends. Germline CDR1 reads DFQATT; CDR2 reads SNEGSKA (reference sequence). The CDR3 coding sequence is TGCAGTGCCGTCCCAGCGGGTTCCTACGAGCAGTACTTC. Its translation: CSAVPAGSYEQYF.

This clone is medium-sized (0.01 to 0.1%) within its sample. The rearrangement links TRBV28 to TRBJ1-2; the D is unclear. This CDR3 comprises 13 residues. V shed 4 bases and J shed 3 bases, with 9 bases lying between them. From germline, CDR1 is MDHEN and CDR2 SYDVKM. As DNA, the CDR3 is TGTGCCAGCAGTTCCTACAGCTACTATGGCTACACCTTC. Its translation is CASSSYSYYGYTF.

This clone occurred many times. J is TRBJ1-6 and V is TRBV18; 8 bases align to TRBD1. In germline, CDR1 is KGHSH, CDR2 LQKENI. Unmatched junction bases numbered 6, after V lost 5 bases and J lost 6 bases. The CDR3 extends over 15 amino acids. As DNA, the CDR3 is TGTGCCAGCTCAACGGACAGGGTCCCTAATTCACCCCTCCACTTT. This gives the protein CASSTDRVPNSPLHF.

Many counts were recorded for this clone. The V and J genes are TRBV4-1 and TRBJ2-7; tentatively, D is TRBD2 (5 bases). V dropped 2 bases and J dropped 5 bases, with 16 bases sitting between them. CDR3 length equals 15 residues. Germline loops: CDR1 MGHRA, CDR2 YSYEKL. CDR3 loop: CASSQRMIPADEQYF. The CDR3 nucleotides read TGCGCCAGCAGCCAAAGGATGATCCCAGCGGACGAGCAGTACTTC.

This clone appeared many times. CDR3 sequence: CASSLGLAGGGQETQYF. CDR3 nucleotide sequence: TGTGCCAGCAGCTTAGGACTAGCGGGAGGAGGGCAAGAGACCCAGTACTTC. V and J are TRBV7-8 and TRBJ2-5, with TRBD2 identical over 13 bases. Germline V gives CDR1 SGHVS, CDR2 FQNEAQ. V dropped 1 base and J dropped 2; count of bases not matched to a gene: 4. The CDR3 runs 17 residues.

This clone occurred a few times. CDR3 sequence (DNA): TGTGCCATACAGACAGACTCCTACGAGCAGTACTTC. Residues: CAIQTDSYEQYF. The genes are TRBV2 and TRBJ2-7; tentatively, D is TRBD1 (5 bases). This CDR3 has 12 amino acids. The V gene's germline CDR1 is SNHLY and CDR2 FYNNEI. With 10 bases removed from V and 0 bases from J, the gap between germline ends came to 10 bases.

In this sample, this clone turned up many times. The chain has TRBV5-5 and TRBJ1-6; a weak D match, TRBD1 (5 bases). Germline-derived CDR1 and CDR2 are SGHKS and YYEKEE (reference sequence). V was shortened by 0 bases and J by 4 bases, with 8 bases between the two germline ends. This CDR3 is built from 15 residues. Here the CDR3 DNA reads TGTGCCAGCAGCTTGGAGGGGCAGTATAATTCACCCCTCCACTTT. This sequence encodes CASSLEGQYNSPLHF.

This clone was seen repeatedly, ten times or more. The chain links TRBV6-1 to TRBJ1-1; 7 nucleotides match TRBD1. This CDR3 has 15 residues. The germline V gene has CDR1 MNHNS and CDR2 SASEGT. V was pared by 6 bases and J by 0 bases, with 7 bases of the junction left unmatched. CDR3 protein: CASSLGTALNTEAFF. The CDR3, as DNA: TGTGCCAGCAGCCTAGGGACAGCCCTGAACACTGAAGCTTTCTTT.

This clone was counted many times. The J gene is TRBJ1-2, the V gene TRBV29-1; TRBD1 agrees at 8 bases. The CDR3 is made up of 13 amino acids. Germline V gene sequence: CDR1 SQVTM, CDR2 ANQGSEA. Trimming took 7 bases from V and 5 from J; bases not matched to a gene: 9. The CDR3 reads CSAVGQEPYGYTF. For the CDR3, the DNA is TGCAGCGCTGTGGGACAGGAACCTTATGGCTACACCTTC. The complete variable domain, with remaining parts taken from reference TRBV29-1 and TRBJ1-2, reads SAVISQKPSRDICQRGTSLTIQCQVDSQVTMMFWYRQQPGQSLTLIATANQGSEATYESGFVIDKFPISRPNLTFSTLTVSNMSPEDSSIYLCSAVGQEPYGYTFGSGTRLTVV.

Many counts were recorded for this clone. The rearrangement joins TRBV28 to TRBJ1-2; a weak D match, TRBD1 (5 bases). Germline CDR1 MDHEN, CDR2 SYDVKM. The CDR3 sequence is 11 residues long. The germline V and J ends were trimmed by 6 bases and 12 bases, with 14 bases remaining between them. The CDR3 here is CASSQRGSDTF. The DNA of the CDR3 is TGTGCCAGCAGCCAGAGGGGTAGTGACACCTTC.

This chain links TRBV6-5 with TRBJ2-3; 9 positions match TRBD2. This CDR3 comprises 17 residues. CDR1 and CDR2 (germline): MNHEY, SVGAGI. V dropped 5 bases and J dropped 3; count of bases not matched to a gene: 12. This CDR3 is CASSHYPGLAQTDTQYF. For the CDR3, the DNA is TGTGCCAGCAGTCACTACCCGGGACTAGCTCAAACAGATACGCAGTATTTT.

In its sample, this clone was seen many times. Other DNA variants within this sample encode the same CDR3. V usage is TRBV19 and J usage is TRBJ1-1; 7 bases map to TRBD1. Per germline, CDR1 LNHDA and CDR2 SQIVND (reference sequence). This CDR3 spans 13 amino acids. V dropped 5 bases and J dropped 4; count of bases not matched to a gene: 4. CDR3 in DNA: TGTGCCAGTAGTTCGGGACAGCGCACTGAAGCTTTCTTT. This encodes CASSSGQRTEAFF.

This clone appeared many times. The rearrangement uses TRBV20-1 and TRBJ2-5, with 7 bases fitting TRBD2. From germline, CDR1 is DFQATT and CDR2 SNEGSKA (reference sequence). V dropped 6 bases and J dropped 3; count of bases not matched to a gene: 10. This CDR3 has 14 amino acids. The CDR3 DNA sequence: TGCAGTGCGCGACGGGGAGGGCCGAAAGAGACCCAGTACTTC. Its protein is CSARRGGPKETQYF.

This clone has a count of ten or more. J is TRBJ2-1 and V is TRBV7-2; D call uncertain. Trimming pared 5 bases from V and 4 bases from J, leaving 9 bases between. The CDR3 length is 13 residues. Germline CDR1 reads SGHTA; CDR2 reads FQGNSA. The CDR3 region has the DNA TGTGCCAGCAGCCCAGACCCATACAATGAGCAGTTCTTC. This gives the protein CASSPDPYNEQFF.